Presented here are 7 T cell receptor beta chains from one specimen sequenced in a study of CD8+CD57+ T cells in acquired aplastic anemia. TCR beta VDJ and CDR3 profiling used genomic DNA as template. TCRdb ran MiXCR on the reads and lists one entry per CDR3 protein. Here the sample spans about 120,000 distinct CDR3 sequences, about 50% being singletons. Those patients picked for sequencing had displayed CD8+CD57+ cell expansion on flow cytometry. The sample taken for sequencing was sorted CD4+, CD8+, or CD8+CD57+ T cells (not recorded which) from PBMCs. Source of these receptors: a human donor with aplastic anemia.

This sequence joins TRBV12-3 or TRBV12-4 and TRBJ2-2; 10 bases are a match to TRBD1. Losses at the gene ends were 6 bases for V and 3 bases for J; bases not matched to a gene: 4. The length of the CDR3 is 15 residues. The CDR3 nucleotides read TGTGCCAGCAGGTCCGGGACAGGGGACACCGGGGAGCTGTTTTTT. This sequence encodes CASRSGTGDTGELFF.

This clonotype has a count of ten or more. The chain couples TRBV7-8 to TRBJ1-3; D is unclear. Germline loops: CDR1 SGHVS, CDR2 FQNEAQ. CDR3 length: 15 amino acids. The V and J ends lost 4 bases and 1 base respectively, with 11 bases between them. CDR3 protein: CASSSQASSGNTIYF. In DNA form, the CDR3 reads TGTGCCAGCAGCTCTCAGGCTTCTTCTGGAAACACCATATATTTT.

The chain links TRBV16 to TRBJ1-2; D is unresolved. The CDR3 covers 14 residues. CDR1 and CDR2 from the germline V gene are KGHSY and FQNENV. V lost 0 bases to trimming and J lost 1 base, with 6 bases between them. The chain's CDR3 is CASSQSRNNYGYTF. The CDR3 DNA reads TGTGCCAGCAGCCAATCCCGGAATAACTATGGCTACACCTTC.

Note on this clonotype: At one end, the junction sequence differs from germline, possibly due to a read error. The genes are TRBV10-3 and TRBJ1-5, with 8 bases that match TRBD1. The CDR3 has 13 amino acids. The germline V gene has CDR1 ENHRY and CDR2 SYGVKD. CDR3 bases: TGTGCCACCGGACAGGGCAACAATCGGCCCCAGCATTTT. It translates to CATGQGNNRPQHF.

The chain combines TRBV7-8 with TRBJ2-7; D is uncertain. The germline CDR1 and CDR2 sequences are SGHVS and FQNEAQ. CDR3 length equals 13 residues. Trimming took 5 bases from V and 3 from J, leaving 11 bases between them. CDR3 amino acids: CASSPTHNYEQYF. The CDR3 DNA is TGTGCCAGCAGCCCAACCCATAACTACGAGCAGTACTTC.

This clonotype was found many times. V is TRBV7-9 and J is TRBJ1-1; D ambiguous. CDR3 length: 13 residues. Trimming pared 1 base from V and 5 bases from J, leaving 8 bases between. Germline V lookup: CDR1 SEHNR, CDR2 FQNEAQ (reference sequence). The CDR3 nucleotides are TGTGCCAGCAGCTTAGGATGGAATACTGAAGCTTTCTTT. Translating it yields CASSLGWNTEAFF.

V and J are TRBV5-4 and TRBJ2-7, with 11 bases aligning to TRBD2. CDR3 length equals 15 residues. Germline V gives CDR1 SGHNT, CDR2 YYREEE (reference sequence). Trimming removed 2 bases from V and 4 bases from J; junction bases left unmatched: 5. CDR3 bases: TGTGCCAGCAGCTTTTCCGGGACTAGCGGATACGAGCAGTACTTC. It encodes CASSFSGTSGYEQYF.